This entry lists 28 T cell receptor beta chains sequenced from one sample in a study of control samples from healthy donors and cancer patients. Method: immunoSEQ multiplex PCR; TCRdb's copy keeps in-frame clones and lacks some. The sample comprises about 410,000 clones, around nine tenths of which are singletons, and just under 6.5% rests with the top ten. Sequenced material: PBMCs. All receptors come from a man in his forties with head and neck cancer.

The rearrangement joins TRBV7-9 to TRBJ2-5; D possibly corresponds to TRBD1 (8 bases). This CDR3 has 13 residues. The ends were cut back, 7 bases at V and 5 bases at J, with 14 bases in the middle. The germline CDR1 and CDR2 sequences are SEHNR and FQNEAQ (reference sequence). CDR3 nucleotides: TGTGCCAGCATACAGGGGGGGAGGGAGACCCAGTACTTC. Protein product: CASIQGGRETQYF.

The rearrangement uses TRBV19 and TRBJ2-7, with a possible D match to TRBD1 (6 bases). CDR3 length: 14 amino acids. The germline V gene has CDR1 LNHDA and CDR2 SQIVND (reference sequence). Trimming took off 5 bases at V and 6 bases at J, with 17 bases between the two ends. The CDR3 protein is CASSYGQQKGEQYF. DNA of the CDR3: TGTGCCAGTAGTTACGGACAGCAGAAGGGCGAGCAGTACTTC.

This chain uses TRBV23-1 with TRBJ2-7; 8 bases are a match to TRBD1. TRBV23-1 carries the ORF label, with uncertain function. With 6 bases clipped from V and 6 bases from J, the junction kept 13 bases outside the gene matches. The CDR3 length is 15 residues. The DNA of the CDR3 is TGCGCCAGCAGGTCGACAGGGGAGATCGTCGGCGAGCAGTACTTC. Encoded protein: CASRSTGEIVGEQYF.

The V and J genes are TRBV28 and TRBJ1-5; no clear D. This CDR3 spans 15 amino acids. The ends were cut back, 7 bases at V and 4 bases at J, with 17 bases in the middle. Germline lookup yields CDR1 MDHEN and CDR2 SYDVKM. CDR3 sequence reads: CASIPSRKGNQPQHF. The CDR3 nucleotides are TGTGCCAGCATCCCCAGTAGAAAAGGTAATCAGCCCCAGCATTTT.

The chain carries TRBV7-2 and TRBJ1-2, with 10 bases lining up with TRBD1. The junction had 7 bases not matched to a gene; V was cut back by 9 bases and J by 6 bases. The CDR3 extends over 13 amino acids. Per the germline V gene, CDR1 is SGHTA and CDR2 is FQGNSA. The CDR3, as DNA: TGTGCCAGTCGTACGGGGACAGGGGATGGCTACACCTTC. It yields the protein CASRTGTGDGYTF.

Turning to this clone: The same CDR3 is also encoded by other DNA sequences in this sample. The chain links TRBV27 to TRBJ1-5; D may be TRBD1 (5 bases). The CDR3 is 15 amino acids. Germline assignment: CDR1 MNHEY and CDR2 SMNVEV (reference sequence). V lost 0 bases, J lost 2 bases, and 8 bases lay in between. The CDR3 protein is CASSLSGGGNQPQHF. The CDR3 DNA reads TGTGCCAGCAGTTTATCCGGGGGGGGCAATCAGCCCCAGCATTTT.

The genes are TRBV6-2 or TRBV6-3 and TRBJ2-2, with D perhaps matching TRBD1 (5 bases). V was clipped by 5 bases and J by 6 bases, with 13 bases between them. Germline assignment: CDR1 MNHEY and CDR2 SVGEGT. The CDR3 covers 14 residues. The CDR3 spells CASSDDSESGELFF. CDR3 bases: TGTGCCAGCAGTGACGACAGCGAGTCCGGGGAGCTGTTTTTT.

This chain uses TRBV19 with TRBJ1-5; tentatively, D is TRBD1 (5 bases). Trimming removed 6 bases from V and 3 bases from J, with 15 bases in between. Germline lookup yields CDR1 LNHDA and CDR2 SQIVND (reference sequence). The CDR3 is 15 amino acids. The CDR3 here is CASRRAQGDNQPQHF. Here the CDR3 DNA reads TGTGCCAGTAGGAGGGCCCAGGGAGACAATCAGCCCCAGCATTTT.

The V call is TRBV27, the J call TRBJ1-4; TRBD1 might be the D (5 bases). This CDR3 has 14 amino acids. Germline CDR1 reads MNHEY; CDR2 reads SMNVEV (reference sequence). V was clipped by 6 bases and J by 8 bases, with 16 bases between them. The CDR3 DNA reads TGTGCCAGCAGGCTCTCAGGGTTTCGCGAAAAACTGTTTTTT. Translating gives CASRLSGFREKLFF.

The J gene is TRBJ2-3, the V gene TRBV5-1; D not resolved. The V end lost 1 base, the J end lost 2 bases, and 8 bases lay between the germline ends. The germline V gene has CDR1 SGHRS and CDR2 YFSETQ. The CDR3 runs to 14 residues. The CDR3 nucleotides read TGCGCCAGCAGCTTGTTTGGCGACACAGATACGCAGTATTTT. This gives the protein CASSLFGDTDTQYF.

This clone showed up just once. The rearrangement links TRBV6-5 to TRBJ2-7, with TRBD1 identical over 10 bases. V lost 6 bases to trimming and J lost 3 bases; unmatched junction nucleotides: 5. Germline values: CDR1 MNHEY, CDR2 SVGAGI. This CDR3 has 14 residues. The CDR3 protein is CASSLRDRGYEQYF. The CDR3 DNA sequence: TGTGCCAGCAGCCTCAGGGACAGGGGCTACGAGCAGTACTTC.

This chain joins TRBV19 and TRBJ2-5; D is possibly TRBD1 or TRBD2 (5 bases each). The CDR3 loop spans 15 amino acids. Germline V gives CDR1 LNHDA, CDR2 SQIVND (reference sequence). V was trimmed by 3 bases and J by 0 bases, leaving 11 bases between them. Here the CDR3 reads CASSIQGPYQETQYF. The DNA of the CDR3 is TGTGCCAGTAGTATCCAGGGACCGTACCAAGAGACCCAGTACTTC.

The chain has TRBV5-4 and TRBJ2-2, with D perhaps matching TRBD1 (7 bases). With 4 bases removed from V and 5 bases from J, the gap between germline ends came to 15 bases. The germline CDR1 and CDR2 sequences are SGHNT and YYREEE (reference sequence). The CDR3 runs to 15 residues. CDR3 residues: CASSPGAGGTGELFF. CDR3 nucleotide sequence: TGTGCCAGCAGCCCCGGGGCAGGGGGGACCGGGGAGCTGTTTTTT.

CDR3 protein: CASSPGTSGGVTGELFF. CDR3 sequence (DNA): TGTGCCAGCAGCCCGGGGACTAGCGGGGGAGTCACCGGGGAGCTGTTTTTT. The chain uses TRBV4-2 and TRBJ2-2; 14 bases align to TRBD2. Per the germline V gene, CDR1 is LGHNA and CDR2 is YNFKEQ. There are 17 residues in the CDR3. V gave up 4 bases and J gave up 4 bases; unmatched junction bases: 5.

The J gene is TRBJ2-7, the V gene TRBV9, with 11 bases matching TRBD2. The J segment lost 0 bases and the V segment lost 0 bases, leaving 5 bases of the junction unmatched. Germline CDR1 SGDLS, CDR2 YYNGEE. The CDR3 is 17 amino acids. The CDR3 protein is CASSVGPSGRYSYEQYF. Here the CDR3 DNA reads TGTGCCAGCAGCGTAGGACCTAGCGGGAGGTACTCCTACGAGCAGTACTTC.

This clone was detected a few times. The rearrangement joins TRBV2 to TRBJ1-1; D unclear. Germline V lookup: CDR1 SNHLY, CDR2 FYNNEI. Trimming took off 5 bases at V and 0 bases at J, with 16 bases between the two ends. This CDR3 comprises 16 residues. CDR3 region: CASSQEIKNLNTEAFF. CDR3 in DNA: TGTGCCAGCAGTCAGGAGATTAAGAACCTGAACACTGAAGCTTTCTTT.

This rearrangement joins TRBV5-1 to TRBJ2-1; D is ambiguous. The CDR3 runs 14 residues. Germline loops: CDR1 SGHRS, CDR2 YFSETQ. The germline V and J ends were trimmed by 6 bases and 2 bases, with 12 bases remaining between them. The CDR3 coding sequence is TGCGCCAGCACCCTCGACACGACCTACAATGAGCAGTTCTTC. Residues: CASTLDTTYNEQFF.

The V and J genes are TRBV5-1 and TRBJ2-3; tentative D call: TRBD2 (6 bases). Between the trimmed V and J ends, which lost 3 bases and 4 bases, there was a span of 15 bases. The CDR3 is made up of 15 amino acids. Germline assignment: CDR1 SGHRS and CDR2 YFSETQ. The CDR3 protein is CASSSGLPGADTQYF. DNA for the CDR3: TGCGCCAGCAGCTCGGGACTCCCGGGCGCAGATACGCAGTATTTT.

V usage is TRBV27 and J usage is TRBJ1-5; D remains unclear. The CDR3 has 15 residues. The germline gives CDR1 MNHEY, CDR2 SMNVEV (reference sequence). The germline V and J ends were trimmed by 6 bases and 7 bases, with 19 bases remaining between them. CDR3 sequence reads: CASSPGSGRYQPQHF. DNA for the CDR3: TGTGCCAGCAGCCCTGGATCGGGTCGGTACCAGCCCCAGCATTTT.

This rearrangement joins TRBV27 to TRBJ2-7; 14 bases map to TRBD2. V lost 5 bases, J lost 4 bases, and 7 bases stayed unmatched. The CDR3 covers 16 residues. The germline V gene encodes CDR1 MNHEY and CDR2 SMNVEV (reference sequence). CDR3: CASSPGLAGAQYEQYF. CDR3 nucleotides: TGTGCCAGCAGTCCGGGACTAGCGGGAGCCCAATACGAGCAGTACTTC.

V gene TRBV11-1 combines with J gene TRBJ1-2, with 9 nucleotides matching TRBD1. V trimming: 5 bases; J trimming: 2 bases; junction bases outside the gene matches: 3. The CDR3 is 14 residues long. In germline, CDR1 is SGHAT, CDR2 FQDESV (reference sequence). This CDR3 is CASSPGTGNYGYTF. Written as DNA, the CDR3 is TGTGCCAGCAGCCCCGGGACAGGGAACTATGGCTACACCTTC.

The rearrangement links TRBV5-8 to TRBJ2-7; possibly TRBD1 for D (6 bases). The germline CDR1 and CDR2 sequences are SGHTS and YDEGEE. This CDR3 has 16 amino acids. Trimming took off 3 bases at V and 2 bases at J, with 18 bases between the two ends. The CDR3 DNA follows: TGTGCCAGCAGCTCCCGGGACAAGGGGTTCCCCTACGAGCAGTACTTC. As protein: CASSSRDKGFPYEQYF.

This chain joins TRBV28 and TRBJ2-7; 7 nucleotides agree with TRBD1. The V gene end was trimmed by 4 bases and the J gene end by 2 bases; junction bases not matched to a gene: 8. CDR3 size: 15 residues. CDR1 is MDHEN, CDR2 SYDVKM, per germline. The CDR3 sequence: CASSSGQPSPYEQYF. The CDR3, as DNA: TGTGCCAGCAGTTCGGGACAGCCATCGCCCTACGAGCAGTACTTC. The complete variable domain, with remaining parts taken from reference TRBV28 and TRBJ2-7, reads DVKVTQSSRYLVKRTGEKVFLECVQDMDHENMFWYRQDPGLGLRLIYFSYDVKMKEKGDIPEGYSVSREKKERFSLILESASTNQTSMYLCASSSGQPSPYEQYFGPGTRLTVT.

J is TRBJ2-1 and V is TRBV19; D gene ambiguous. This CDR3 has 16 amino acids. The V and J ends lost 8 bases and 2 bases respectively, with 19 bases between them. Germline loops: CDR1 LNHDA, CDR2 SQIVND (reference sequence). CDR3 loop: CASFTSGSSTYNEQFF. DNA of the CDR3: TGTGCCAGTTTTACCTCCGGGTCCTCCACCTACAATGAGCAGTTCTTC. Full variable domain (rest looked up from reference TRBV19 and TRBJ2-1): DGGITQSPKYLFRKEGQNVTLSCEQNLNHDAMYWYRQDPGQGLRLIYYSQIVNDFQKGDIAEGYSVSREKKESFPLTVTSAQKNPTAFYLCASFTSGSSTYNEQFFGPGTRLTVL.

V and J are TRBV18 and TRBJ1-1, with 7 bases fitting TRBD1. CDR1 and CDR2 (germline): KGHSH, LQKENI. CDR3 length equals 15 residues. J was trimmed by 5 bases and V by 6 bases; bases with no gene match: 12. CDR3 sequence (DNA): TGTGCCAGCTCCCACTCGGACAGGCGGGGGACTGAAGCTTTCTTT. Its translation: CASSHSDRRGTEAFF.

This clone appeared once. V is TRBV30 and J is TRBJ2-7; D is unresolved. The CDR3 covers 12 residues. Germline V lookup: CDR1 GTSNPN, CDR2 SVGIG (reference sequence). Trimming cost V 2 bases and J 1 base, with 6 bases left between them. The DNA for the CDR3 is TGTGCCTGGAGTCTGGATTCCTACGAGCAGTACTTC. It translates to CAWSLDSYEQYF.

The rearrangement links TRBV18 to TRBJ1-1; D possibly corresponds to TRBD1 (5 bases). The CDR3 is 13 amino acids. The V gene lost 5 bases and the J gene lost 4 bases, with 11 bases spanning the gap. CDR1 KGHSH and CDR2 LQKENI come from the germline V gene. CDR3 sequence (DNA): TGTGCCAGCTCATCCCAGGGCGGCACTGAAGCTTTCTTT. It specifies CASSSQGGTEAFF.

DNA for the CDR3: TGTGCCAGTATTCTGGACGGTTCTAGGCGAGGATCCGGGGAGCTGTTTTTT. This sequence encodes CASILDGSRRGSGELFF. V usage is TRBV19 and J usage is TRBJ2-2, with no clear D. V lost 7 bases to trimming and J lost 6 bases, with 24 bases between them. In germline, CDR1 is LNHDA, CDR2 SQIVND (reference sequence). This CDR3 is 17 amino acids long. Looking up the rest from reference TRBV19 and TRBJ2-2 gives the full variable domain: DGGITQSPKYLFRKEGQNVTLSCEQNLNHDAMYWYRQDPGQGLRLIYYSQIVNDFQKGDIAEGYSVSREKKESFPLTVTSAQKNPTAFYLCASILDGSRRGSGELFFGEGSRLTVL.